A selection of T cell receptor beta chains follows, all from one sample in a study of shared clonotypes between healthy human individuals. Sequencing was performed with immunoSEQ multiplex PCR; in TCRdb, only in-frame clones are kept and a portion is missing. This table holds 1,500,000 or so clones, about 98.5% found once. Sequenced: naive CD4+ T cells sorted from blood. The receptors were gathered from a man aged 25-45 years in good health. The conserved cysteine and the conserved F or W are not part of the CDR3 here.

v_gene: TRBV7-8; CDR3aa: ASSLVRERPYNEQF
v_gene: TRBV5-8; CDR3aa: ASSLQGSLVTDTQY
v_gene: TRBV27; CDR3aa: APPGRGTSSYEQY
v_gene: TRBV2; CDR3aa: ASLGLAGENTQY
v_gene: TRBV15; CDR3aa: ATSTSAGRAQETQY
v_gene: TRBV7-2; CDR3aa: ASTLAKPRGPGNQPQH
v_gene: TRBV7-2; CDR3aa: ASSRTGLATDTQY
v_gene: TRBV4-2; CDR3aa: ASSRGPLRY
v_gene: TRBV28; CDR3aa: ASSAAYGYT
v_gene: TRBV9; CDR3aa: ASSVELAGPREQY
v_gene: TRBV19; CDR3aa: ASSQRINYGYT
v_gene: TRBV10-3; CDR3aa: AISTGQYNEQF
v_gene: TRBV14; CDR3aa: ASSQFGQHEQY
v_gene: TRBV2; CDR3aa: ASSGLAGGEQF
v_gene: TRBV19; CDR3aa: ASSRPSGASYEQY
v_gene: TRBV7-2; CDR3aa: ASSSQLDYAANTGELF
v_gene: TRBV18; CDR3aa: ASSLGGSYEQY
v_gene: TRBV5-1; CDR3aa: ASSLVLGSGELF
v_gene: TRBV5-1; CDR3aa: ASSLAGGTLTDTQY
v_gene: TRBV5-4; CDR3aa: ASSRPLGTSGRAGQF
v_gene: TRBV9; CDR3aa: ASSVVGSGPGGDEQF
v_gene: TRBV2; CDR3aa: ASSVRGFGNQPQH
v_gene: TRBV9; CDR3aa: ASSPEGGPYEQY
v_gene: TRBV20-1; CDR3aa: SVSSGYEQY
v_gene: TRBV20-1; CDR3aa: SASVFYGYT
v_gene: TRBV7-2; CDR3aa: ASSTRGVLRGYEQY
v_gene: TRBV4-3; CDR3aa: ASSQVMGSTDTQY
v_gene: TRBV6-1; CDR3aa: ASSRDLGTDTQY
v_gene: TRBV14; CDR3aa: ASSQDFAGTSGRMTDTQY
v_gene: TRBV6-5; CDR3aa: ASRPSGTRNTEAF
v_gene: TRBV6-5; CDR3aa: ASSPTWGRDQPQH
v_gene: TRBV29-1; CDR3aa: SVKGGGGENTEAF
v_gene: TRBV30; CDR3aa: ACLQDGTGVGNTIY
v_gene: TRBV10-3; CDR3aa: AMGGTAQLPYEQY
v_gene: TRBV5-4; CDR3aa: ASSLRTGDWTTNEKLF
v_gene: TRBV28; CDR3aa: ASRLRLSNTEAF
v_gene: TRBV6-1; CDR3aa: ASSVGEDYGYT
v_gene: TRBV10-3; CDR3aa: AIRQGRAGDTQY
v_gene: TRBV5-1; CDR3aa: ASSPRTELEEAF
v_gene: TRBV18; CDR3aa: ASSPLAGVRETQY
v_gene: TRBV10-1; CDR3aa: ASSEADRVETQY
v_gene: TRBV6-1; CDR3aa: ASSVAGARTDTQY
v_gene: TRBV2; CDR3aa: ASSEEGSGSRNEQF
v_gene: TRBV5-1; CDR3aa: ASTFSGTGSPRGEKLF
v_gene: TRBV5-1; CDR3aa: ASSPKRDYGYT
v_gene: TRBV18; CDR3aa: ASSTWGQGSSYEQY
v_gene: TRBV27; CDR3aa: ASSLLAGDTGELF
v_gene: TRBV5-5; CDR3aa: ASSLGVRGLDYGYT
v_gene: TRBV15; CDR3aa: ATSRDAGFEPQH
v_gene: TRBV4-3; CDR3aa: ASSQFGQNSGNTIY
v_gene: TRBV5-1; CDR3aa: ASSSEGTSGRTVQYEQY
v_gene: TRBV27; CDR3aa: ASSPTGRTEAF